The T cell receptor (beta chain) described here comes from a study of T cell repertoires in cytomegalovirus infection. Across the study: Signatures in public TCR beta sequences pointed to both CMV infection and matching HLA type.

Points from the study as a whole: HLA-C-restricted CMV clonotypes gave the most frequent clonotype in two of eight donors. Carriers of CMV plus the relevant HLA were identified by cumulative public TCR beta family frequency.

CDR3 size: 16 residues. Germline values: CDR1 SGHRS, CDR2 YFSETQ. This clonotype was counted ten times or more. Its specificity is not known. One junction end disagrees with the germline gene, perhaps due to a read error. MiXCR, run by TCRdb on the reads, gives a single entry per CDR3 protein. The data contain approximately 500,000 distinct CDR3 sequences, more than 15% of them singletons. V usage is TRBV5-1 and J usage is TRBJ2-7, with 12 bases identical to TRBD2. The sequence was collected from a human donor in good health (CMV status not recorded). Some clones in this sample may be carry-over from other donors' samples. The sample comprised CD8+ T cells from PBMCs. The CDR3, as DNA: TGTGCCAGCAGCTTGGGACTAGCGGGTTCCTCCTACGAGCAGTACTTC. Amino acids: CASSLGLAGSSYEQYF.